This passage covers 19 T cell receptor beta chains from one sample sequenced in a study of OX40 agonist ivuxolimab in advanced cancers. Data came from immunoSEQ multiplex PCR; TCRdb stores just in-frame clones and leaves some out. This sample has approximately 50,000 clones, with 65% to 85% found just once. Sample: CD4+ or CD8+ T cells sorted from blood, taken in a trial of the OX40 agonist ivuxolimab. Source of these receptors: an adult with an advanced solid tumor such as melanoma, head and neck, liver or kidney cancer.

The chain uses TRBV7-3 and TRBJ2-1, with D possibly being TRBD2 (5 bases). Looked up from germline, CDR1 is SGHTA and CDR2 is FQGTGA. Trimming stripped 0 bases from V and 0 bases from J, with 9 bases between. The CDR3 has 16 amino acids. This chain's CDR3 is CASSLTIGSSYNEQFF. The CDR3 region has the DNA TGTGCCAGCAGCTTAACGATAGGGAGCTCCTACAATGAGCAGTTCTTC.

The CDR3 DNA reads TGTGCCAGCAGCCGGACAGGAGTCAAGATCACTGAAGCTTTCTTT. Translated, it gives CASSRTGVKITEAFF. V is TRBV7-9 and J is TRBJ1-1; 7 nucleotides agree with TRBD1. CDR1 is SEHNR, CDR2 FQNEAQ, per germline (reference sequence). V lost 5 bases and J lost 4; bases outside the gene matches: 10. The CDR3 has 15 amino acids.

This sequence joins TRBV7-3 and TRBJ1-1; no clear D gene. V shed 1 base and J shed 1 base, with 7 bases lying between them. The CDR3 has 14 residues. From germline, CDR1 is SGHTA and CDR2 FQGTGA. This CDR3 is CASSLIGENTEAFF. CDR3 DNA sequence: TGTGCCAGCAGCTTAATTGGGGAGAACACTGAAGCTTTCTTT.

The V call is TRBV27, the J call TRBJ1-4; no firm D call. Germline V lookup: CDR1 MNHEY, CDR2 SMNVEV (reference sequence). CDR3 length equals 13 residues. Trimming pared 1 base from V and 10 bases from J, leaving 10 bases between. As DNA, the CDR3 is TGTGCCAGCAGTTTATACCCCGGCGGAAAACTGTTTTTT. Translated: CASSLYPGGKLFF.

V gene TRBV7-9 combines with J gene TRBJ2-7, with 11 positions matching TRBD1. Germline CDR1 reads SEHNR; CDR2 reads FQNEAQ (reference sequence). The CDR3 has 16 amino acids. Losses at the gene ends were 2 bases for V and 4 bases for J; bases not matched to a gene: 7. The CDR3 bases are TGTGCCAGCAGCTTAATTGGAGGACAGGGGGCTTACGAGCAGTACTTC. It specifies CASSLIGGQGAYEQYF. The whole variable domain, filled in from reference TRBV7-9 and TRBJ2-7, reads DTGVSQNPRHKITKRGQNVTFRCDPISEHNRLYWYRQTLGQGPEFLTYFQNEAQLEKSRLLSDRFSAERPKGSFSTLEIQRTEQGDSAMYLCASSLIGGQGAYEQYFGPGTRLTVT.

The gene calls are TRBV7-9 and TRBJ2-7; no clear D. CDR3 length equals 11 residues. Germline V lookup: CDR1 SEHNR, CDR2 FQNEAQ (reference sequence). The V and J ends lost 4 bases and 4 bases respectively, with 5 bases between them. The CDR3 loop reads CASSSLYEQYF. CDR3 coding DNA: TGTGCCAGCAGCTCACTTTACGAGCAGTACTTC. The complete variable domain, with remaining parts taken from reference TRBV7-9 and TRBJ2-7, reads DTGVSQNPRHKITKRGQNVTFRCDPISEHNRLYWYRQTLGQGPEFLTYFQNEAQLEKSRLLSDRFSAERPKGSFSTLEIQRTEQGDSAMYLCASSSLYEQYFGPGTRLTVT.

This chain's CDR3 is CASSPLFDGYSRQPQHF. The CDR3 nucleotides are TGTGCCAGCAGTCCACTATTCGACGGGTATAGCCGGCAGCCCCAGCATTTT. V usage is TRBV27 and J usage is TRBJ1-5; D not resolved. Per the germline V gene, CDR1 is MNHEY and CDR2 is SMNVEV (reference sequence). V lost 5 bases and J 7 bases, leaving 24 bases between the germline ends. The CDR3 is 17 residues long.

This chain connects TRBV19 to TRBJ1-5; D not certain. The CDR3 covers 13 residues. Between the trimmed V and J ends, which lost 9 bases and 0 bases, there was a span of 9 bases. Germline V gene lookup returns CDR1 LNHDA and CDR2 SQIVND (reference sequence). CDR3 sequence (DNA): TGTGCCAGCGCAGTGTATAGCAATCAGCCCCAGCATTTT. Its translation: CASAVYSNQPQHF.

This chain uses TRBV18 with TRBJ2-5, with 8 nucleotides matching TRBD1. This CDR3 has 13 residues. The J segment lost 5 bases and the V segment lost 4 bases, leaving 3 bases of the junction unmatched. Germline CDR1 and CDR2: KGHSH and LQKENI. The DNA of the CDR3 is TGTGCCAGCTCACTAGGACAGGGTGAGACCCAGTACTTC. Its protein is CASSLGQGETQYF.

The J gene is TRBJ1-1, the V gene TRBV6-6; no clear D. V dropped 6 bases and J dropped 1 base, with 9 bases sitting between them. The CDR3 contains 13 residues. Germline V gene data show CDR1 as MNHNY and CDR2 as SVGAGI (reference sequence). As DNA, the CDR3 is TGTGCCAGCAGCATCGACCCGAACACTGAAGCTTTCTTT. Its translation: CASSIDPNTEAFF.

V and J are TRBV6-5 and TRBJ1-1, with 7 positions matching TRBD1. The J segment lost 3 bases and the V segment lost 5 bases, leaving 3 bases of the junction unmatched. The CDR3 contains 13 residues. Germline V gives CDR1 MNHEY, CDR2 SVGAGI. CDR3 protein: CASSTQGDTEAFF. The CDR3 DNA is TGTGCCAGCAGTACTCAGGGGGACACTGAAGCTTTCTTT.

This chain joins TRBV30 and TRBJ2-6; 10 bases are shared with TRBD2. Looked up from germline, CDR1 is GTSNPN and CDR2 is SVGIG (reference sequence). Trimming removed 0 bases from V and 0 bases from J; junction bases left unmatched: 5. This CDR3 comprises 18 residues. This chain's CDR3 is CAWSVTSGTYSGANVLTF. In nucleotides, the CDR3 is TGTGCCTGGAGTGTAACTAGCGGGACCTACTCTGGGGCCAACGTCCTGACTTTC.

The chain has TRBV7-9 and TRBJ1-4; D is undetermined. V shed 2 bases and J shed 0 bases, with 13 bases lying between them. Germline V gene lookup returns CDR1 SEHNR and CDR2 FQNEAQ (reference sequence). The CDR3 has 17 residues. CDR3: CASSLRLDAATNEKLFF. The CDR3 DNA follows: TGTGCCAGCAGCTTAAGATTGGATGCCGCAACTAATGAAAAACTGTTTTTT.

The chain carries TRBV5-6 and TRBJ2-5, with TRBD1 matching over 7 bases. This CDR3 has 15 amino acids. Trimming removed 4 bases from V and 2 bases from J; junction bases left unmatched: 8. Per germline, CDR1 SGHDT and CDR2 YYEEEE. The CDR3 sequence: CASSQTGLDQETQYF. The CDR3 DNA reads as TGTGCCAGCAGCCAGACAGGGTTGGATCAAGAGACCCAGTACTTC.

This CDR3 reads CASAGQGRGRSYEQYF. Here the CDR3 DNA reads TGTGCCAGCGCCGGACAGGGGAGGGGCCGCTCCTACGAGCAGTACTTC. The chain is built from TRBV28 and TRBJ2-7, with TRBD1 matching 9 bases. Germline loops: CDR1 MDHEN, CDR2 SYDVKM. This CDR3 spans 16 amino acids. V gave up 8 bases and J gave up 0 bases; unmatched junction bases: 11.

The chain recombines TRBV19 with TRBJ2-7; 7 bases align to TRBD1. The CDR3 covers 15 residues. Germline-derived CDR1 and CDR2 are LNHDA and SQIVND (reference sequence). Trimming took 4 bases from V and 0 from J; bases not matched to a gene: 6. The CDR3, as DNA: TGTGCCAGTAGTACGATGACAGGGTTCTCCTACGAGCAGTACTTC. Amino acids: CASSTMTGFSYEQYF.

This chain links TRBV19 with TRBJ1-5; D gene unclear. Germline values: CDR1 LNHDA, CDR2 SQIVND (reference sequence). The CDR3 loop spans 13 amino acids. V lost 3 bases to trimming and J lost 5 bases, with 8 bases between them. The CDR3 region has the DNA TGTGCCAGTAGTATCGGCGGCTATCAGCCCCAGCATTTT. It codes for CASSIGGYQPQHF.

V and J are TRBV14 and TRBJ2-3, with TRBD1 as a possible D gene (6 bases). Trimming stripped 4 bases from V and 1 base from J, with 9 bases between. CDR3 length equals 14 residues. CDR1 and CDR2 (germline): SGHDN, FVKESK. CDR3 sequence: CASSRQARTDTQYF. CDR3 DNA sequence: TGTGCCAGCAGCCGACAGGCCCGCACAGATACGCAGTATTTT.

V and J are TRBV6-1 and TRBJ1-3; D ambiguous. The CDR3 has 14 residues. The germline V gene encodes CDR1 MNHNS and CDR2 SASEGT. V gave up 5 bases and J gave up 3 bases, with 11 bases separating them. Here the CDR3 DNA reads TGTGCCAGCAGTCCTCGTTCGGATGGAAACACCATATATTTT. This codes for CASSPRSDGNTIYF.